This entry is about one T cell receptor beta chain. The data were produced by immunoSEQ multiplex PCR, yet TCRdb's version contains in-frame clones alone and is incomplete. Among more than 65,000 clones listed, 96% were seen once. The V and J ends lost 2 bases and 4 bases respectively, with 9 bases between them. The CDR3 loop spans 14 amino acids. Germline V gives CDR1 SGHKS, CDR2 YYEKEE (reference sequence). These data come from a study of technical replicates of blood from several donors. The receptor was derived from a human donor in good health. Sample: T cells isolated from PBMCs. This sequence joins TRBV5-5 and TRBJ1-4, with D unclear. Written as DNA, the CDR3 is TGTGCCAGCAGCTTCGGGAACCTTAATGAAAAACTGTTTTTT. Amino acid sequence: CASSFGNLNEKLFF.